What follows describes a single TCR beta chain. The protocol was immunoSEQ multiplex PCR, while the TCRdb copy is restricted to in-frame clones and leaves out a portion. The table has fewer than 75,000 clones, about four fifths seen once. These data originate in a study of glioma-infiltrating T cells after dendritic cell vaccination. The length of the CDR3 is 13 residues. CDR1 and CDR2 from the germline V gene are MNHNS and SASEGT. Between the trimmed V and J ends, which lost 7 bases and 0 bases, there was a span of 8 bases. The specimen was blood, collected before dendritic cell vaccination. V usage is TRBV6-1 and J usage is TRBJ2-3; no clear D. This clonotype was sampled from a human donor with glioblastoma. CDR3 amino acids: CASTGRSTDTQYF. CDR3 nucleotide sequence: TGTGCCAGCACCGGCAGGAGCACAGATACGCAGTATTTT.